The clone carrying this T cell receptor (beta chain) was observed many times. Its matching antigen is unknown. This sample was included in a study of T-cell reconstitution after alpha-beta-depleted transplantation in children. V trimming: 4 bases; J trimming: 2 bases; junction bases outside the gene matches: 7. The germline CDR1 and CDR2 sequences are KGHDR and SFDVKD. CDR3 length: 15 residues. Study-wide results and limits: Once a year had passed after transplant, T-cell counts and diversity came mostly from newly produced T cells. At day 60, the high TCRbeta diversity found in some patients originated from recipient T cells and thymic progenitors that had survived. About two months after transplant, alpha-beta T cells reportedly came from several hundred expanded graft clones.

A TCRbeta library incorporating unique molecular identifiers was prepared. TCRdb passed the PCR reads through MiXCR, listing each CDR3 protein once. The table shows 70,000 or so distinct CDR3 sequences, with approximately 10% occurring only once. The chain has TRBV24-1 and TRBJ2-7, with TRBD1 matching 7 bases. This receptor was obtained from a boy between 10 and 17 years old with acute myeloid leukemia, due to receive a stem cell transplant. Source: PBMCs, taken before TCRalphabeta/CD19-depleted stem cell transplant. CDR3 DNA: TGTGCCACCAGTGACCCTAGACAGGGTCCCTACGAGCAGTACTTC. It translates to CATSDPRQGPYEQYF.